The 21 T cell receptor beta chains given below trace back to one sample, sequenced in a study of post-analysis software for immune sequencing data. TCR beta cDNA libraries had unique molecular identifiers. TCRdb re-called the PCR reads with MiXCR, one entry per CDR3 protein. The sample gives 750,000 to 950,000 distinct CDR3 sequences, more than 45% of which show up once; 4.9% is in the top ten. General study points: The study found TRBV5-6, TRBV5-1 and TRBV20-1 among a few TRBV segments more frequent in patients than controls.

The antigens these receptors bind are not known. The sample comprised blood. These TCRs come from a girl aged 5 to 17 with multiple sclerosis.

The chain couples TRBV6-2 or TRBV6-3 to TRBJ2-7; 15 bases fit TRBD2. Near its end, the DNA agrees better with TRBJ2-5, so the J call may be wrong. Germline-derived CDR1 and CDR2 are MNHEY and SVGEGT. The CDR3 length is 16 residues. CDR3 region: CASTAEGLAGGETQYF. For the CDR3, the DNA is TGTGCCAGCACCGCCGAGGGACTAGCGGGAGGTGAGACCCAGTACTTC.

The chain links TRBV12-3 or TRBV12-4 to TRBJ2-1; 9 nucleotides agree with TRBD2. The better agreement between TRBJ2-7 and the DNA end casts doubt on the J call. The CDR3 length is 13 residues. CDR3 in DNA: TGTGCCAGCAGTAATAGCGGGAGTAATGAGCAGTACTTC. It codes for CASSNSGSNEQYF.

In regard to this clonotype: Given a much more abundant clone one base away, this may be a read error. The chain has TRBV3-1 and TRBJ2-1; D is unresolved. The CDR3 totals 13 residues. V lost 0 bases and J lost 4, with 4 bases in between. Germline lookup yields CDR1 LGHDT and CDR2 YNNKEL (reference sequence). The CDR3 DNA sequence: TGTGCCAGCAGCCAAGATTGGTACAATGAGCAGTTCTTC. Amino acid sequence: CASSQDWYNEQFF.

This clonotype was detected a few times. The CDR3 here is CASGFGREASLETQYF. CDR3 DNA sequence: TGTGCTAGTGGTTTTGGGCGGGAGGCTTCACTAGAGACCCAGTACTTC. V is TRBV12-5 and J is TRBJ2-5; TRBD2 matches 8 bases. The V segment lost 3 bases and the J segment 4 bases; nucleotides outside the gene matches: 10. Per germline, CDR1 LGHNT and CDR2 FRNRAP. The CDR3 consists of 16 residues.

This clonotype was detected only a few times. The CDR3 protein is CASSVGQASNQPQHF. Written as DNA, the CDR3 is TGTGCCAGCAGTGTAGGACAGGCTAGCAATCAGCCCCAGCATTTT. The chain combines TRBV27 with TRBJ1-5, with 7 bases matching TRBD1. The junction had 4 bases not matched to a gene; V was cut back by 5 bases and J by 0 bases. The germline CDR1 and CDR2 sequences are MNHEY and SMNVEV (reference sequence). The CDR3 has 15 residues.

The gene calls are TRBV20-1 and TRBJ2-3; 12 bases map to TRBD2. The CDR3 totals 19 residues. Germline CDR1 is DFQATT and CDR2 is SNEGSKA (reference sequence). Trimming took 4 bases from V and 0 from J; bases not matched to a gene: 14. CDR3 sequence reads: CSATRLTGTSGPSTDTQYF. The CDR3 nucleotides read TGCAGTGCTACCCGCTTAACCGGGACTAGCGGGCCTAGCACAGATACGCAGTATTTT.

This chain connects TRBV10-3 to TRBJ2-1; D not resolved. Germline V gives CDR1 ENHRY, CDR2 SYGVKD. The V end was cut by 7 bases, the J end by 3 bases, with 10 bases between. The CDR3 has 13 amino acids. CDR3 sequence: CAIMAWGYNEQFF. CDR3 DNA sequence: TGTGCCATCATGGCCTGGGGCTACAATGAGCAGTTCTTC.

Notes on this clonotype: One end of the junction is discordant with germline, which a read error may explain. The chain combines TRBV3-1 with TRBJ2-7; tentative D call: TRBD2 (6 bases). The CDR3 has 15 residues. Germline values: CDR1 LGHDT, CDR2 YNNKEL (reference sequence). This chain's CDR3 is CASSHGPEGGYEQCF. In DNA form, the CDR3 reads TGTGCCAGCAGCCATGGCCCGGAGGGCGGCTACGAGCAGTGCTTC.

This clonotype has ten or more counts. The chain recombines TRBV12-3 or TRBV12-4 with TRBJ2-7; possibly TRBD2 for D (5 bases). The CDR3 consists of 14 residues. V dropped 1 base and J dropped 6 bases, with 13 bases sitting between them. CDR3 bases: TGTGCCAGCAGTTTAGGCGGAGGTGCTTCCGAGCAGTACTTC. Its translation is CASSLGGGASEQYF.

The rearrangement joins TRBV3-1 to TRBJ2-1; possible D gene TRBD2, 5 bases. The CDR3 totals 13 residues. Trimming cost V 1 base and J 7 bases, with 8 bases left between them. Germline-derived CDR1 and CDR2 are LGHDT and YNNKEL (reference sequence). The CDR3 spells CASSQGTRNEQFF. CDR3 coding DNA: TGTGCCAGCAGCCAAGGGACTCGTAATGAGCAGTTCTTC.

The chain couples TRBV28 to TRBJ1-2; D is uncertain. From germline, CDR1 is MDHEN and CDR2 SYDVKM. The CDR3 consists of 10 residues. Trimming shortened V by 6 bases and J by 4 bases, and 3 bases separated the two germline ends. The DNA for the CDR3 is TGTGCCAGCAGACGCTATGGCTACACCTTC. Translated, it gives CASRRYGYTF.

This chain joins TRBV7-2 and TRBJ2-5, with D possibly being TRBD1 (6 bases). There are 15 residues in the CDR3. The V end was cut by 5 bases, the J end by 2 bases, with 15 bases between. Germline V gene data show CDR1 as SGHTA and CDR2 as FQGNSA. The CDR3 loop reads CASSPIADSQETQYF. The CDR3 DNA is TGTGCCAGCAGCCCGATTGCGGACAGTCAAGAGACCCAGTACTTC. The entire variable domain, with the rest obtained from reference TRBV7-2 and TRBJ2-5, is as follows: GAGVSQSPSNKVTEKGKDVELRCDPISGHTALYWYRQSLGQGLEFLIYFQGNSAPDKSGLPSDRFSAERTGGSVSTLTIQRTQQEDSAVYLCASSPIADSQETQYFGPGTRLLVL.

This clonotype was observed a handful of times. V is TRBV28 and J is TRBJ1-5, with a possible D match to TRBD1 (6 bases). Trimming took 5 bases from V and 6 from J, leaving 17 bases between them. Germline V CDR1 and CDR2: MDHEN, SYDVKM. This CDR3 region has 15 residues. This CDR3 is CASSLRGAGSQPQHF. DNA for the CDR3: TGTGCCAGCAGTCTCCGGGGGGCAGGAAGTCAGCCCCAGCATTTT.

V is TRBV29-1 and J is TRBJ2-3; a weak D match, TRBD1 (5 bases). The CDR3 runs to 13 residues. V lost 3 bases to trimming and J lost 1 base, with 8 bases between them. The V gene's germline CDR1 is SQVTM and CDR2 ANQGSEA. The CDR3 DNA follows: TGCAGCGTTGAGGTACAGGGCACAGATACGCAGTATTTT. It yields the protein CSVEVQGTDTQYF.

This rearrangement joins TRBV18 to TRBJ1-1; D ambiguous. The CDR3 loop spans 15 amino acids. Trimming took 4 bases from V and 4 from J, leaving 16 bases between them. Germline CDR1 is KGHSH and CDR2 is LQKENI. The CDR3 protein is CASSRSDGLFTEAFF. The DNA of the CDR3 is TGTGCCAGCTCACGGTCGGACGGGCTTTTCACTGAAGCTTTCTTT.

The V call is TRBV29-1, the J call TRBJ1-1; the D gene is possibly TRBD1 (5 bases). CDR3 size: 12 residues. Germline V gene lookup returns CDR1 SQVTM and CDR2 ANQGSEA. Deletions cut 7 bases from V and 4 bases from J, with 13 bases between. CDR3 residues: CSAVLQGTEAFF. The CDR3 bases are TGCAGCGCCGTTCTCCAGGGCACTGAAGCTTTCTTT. The full variable domain, in which reference TRBV29-1 and TRBJ1-1 provide the parts outside the CDR3, is SAVISQKPSRDICQRGTSLTIQCQVDSQVTMMFWYRQQPGQSLTLIATANQGSEATYESGFVIDKFPISRPNLTFSTLTVSNMSPEDSSIYLCSAVLQGTEAFFGQGTRLTVV.

J is TRBJ1-1 and V is TRBV20-1; 9 nucleotides line up with TRBD1. Germline trimming cut 0 bases from V and 7 bases from J; bases unmatched to any gene: 6. The germline CDR1 and CDR2 sequences are DFQATT and SNEGSKA (reference sequence). The CDR3 loop spans 14 amino acids. The CDR3 here is CSARDQTGGIEAFF. CDR3 bases: TGCAGTGCTAGAGATCAGACAGGGGGAATTGAAGCTTTCTTT.

This clonotype was observed a few times. The V and J genes are TRBV7-9 and TRBJ1-2; the D gene is possibly TRBD1 (5 bases). There are 15 residues in the CDR3. V lost 4 bases, J lost 3 bases, and 15 bases lay in between. Germline CDR1 reads SEHNR; CDR2 reads FQNEAQ (reference sequence). CDR3 residues: CASSSRDGAHYGYTF. The CDR3 DNA is TGTGCCAGCAGCTCTAGGGATGGGGCCCACTATGGCTACACCTTC.

Many counts were recorded for this clonotype. The chain has TRBV6-1 and TRBJ2-7; TRBD1 agrees at 7 bases. Unmatched junction bases numbered 2, after V lost 6 bases and J lost 6 bases. The V gene's germline CDR1 is MNHNS and CDR2 SASEGT. The CDR3 contains 11 residues. Here the CDR3 reads CASRTGFEQYF. CDR3 sequence (DNA): TGTGCCAGCAGGACAGGGTTCGAGCAGTACTTC.

The rearrangement joins TRBV10-3 to TRBJ2-7; D is uncertain. Germline CDR1 ENHRY, CDR2 SYGVKD. This CDR3 is 13 amino acids long. Deletions cut 6 bases from V and 5 bases from J, with 14 bases between. CDR3 amino acids: CAISPLASDEQYF. For the CDR3, the DNA is TGTGCCATCAGCCCCCTTGCAAGCGACGAGCAGTACTTC.

Only one count was recorded for this clonotype. At one end the junction does not follow the germline gene, possibly because of a read error. The V call is TRBV3-1, the J call TRBJ1-4, with a tentative D call TRBD1 (5 bases). Germline V gene data show CDR1 as LGHDT and CDR2 as YNNKEL (reference sequence). The CDR3 loop spans 13 amino acids. The CDR3 bases are TGTGCCGGCAGCCAAGATTCAGGGGAAAAACTGTTTTTT. Its protein is CAGSQDSGEKLFF.